The 32 T cell receptor beta chains presented below share a single source sample, sequenced in a study of OX40 agonist ivuxolimab in advanced cancers. The assay was immunoSEQ multiplex PCR, and TCRdb's table has in-frame clones only and misses some. The table has some 17,000 clones, around 81% seen once. Material: CD4+ or CD8+ T cells sorted from blood, obtained in a trial of the OX40 agonist ivuxolimab. These receptors originate from an adult with an advanced solid tumor such as melanoma, head and neck, liver or kidney cancer.

This clone turned up a few times. J is TRBJ2-5 and V is TRBV27; D unclear. Trimming took off 4 bases at V and 7 bases at J, with 7 bases between the two ends. The CDR3 is 11 residues long. The germline V gene encodes CDR1 MNHEY and CDR2 SMNVEV (reference sequence). CDR3 in DNA: TGTGCCAGCAGTTCCCTAGGGACCCAGTACTTC. Protein product: CASSSLGTQYF.

This clone is large by share. The chain recombines TRBV9 with TRBJ2-7; D possibly matches TRBD1 or TRBD2 (5 bases each). The length of the CDR3 is 12 residues. V lost 4 bases, J lost 13 bases, and 18 bases lay in between. Looked up from germline, CDR1 is SGDLS and CDR2 is YYNGEE. This CDR3 reads CASSHEGTPQYF. As DNA, the CDR3 is TGTGCCAGCAGCCACGAAGGGACCCCGCAATACTTC.

This clone has more than one count but fewer than ten. This chain links TRBV21-1 with TRBJ2-2. TRBV21-1 is designated a pseudogene. The CDR3 totals 10 residues. CDR3 sequence: CASRTGELFF. Written as DNA, the CDR3 is TGTGCCAGCAGGACGGGGGAGCTGTTTTTT.

The chain links TRBV27 to TRBJ1-2; D is ambiguous. Trimming left V 1 base short and J 0 bases short, with 9 bases between. Per the germline V gene, CDR1 is MNHEY and CDR2 is SMNVEV (reference sequence). This CDR3 is built from 15 residues. CDR3 sequence (DNA): TGTGCCAGCAGTTTATACGGGATAGCTAACTATGGCTACACCTTC. It encodes CASSLYGIANYGYTF.

CDR3 DNA sequence: TGTGCCAGCAGCACCCGGGACGATAGCTCCTACAATGAGCAGTTCTTC. It yields the protein CASSTRDDSSYNEQFF. The rearrangement joins TRBV13 to TRBJ2-1, with D tentatively TRBD1 or TRBD2 (5 bases each). Trimming removed 5 bases at V and 0 bases at J, with 14 bases between. Germline V gives CDR1 PRHDT, CDR2 FYEKMQ (reference sequence). There are 16 residues in the CDR3.

The rearrangement links TRBV23-1 to TRBJ1-3; D remains unclear. TRBV23-1 is marked as an open reading frame, function uncertain. This CDR3 is built from 17 residues. V lost 3 bases, J lost 3 bases, and 18 bases lay in between. This CDR3 is CASSHAARTACGNTIYF. The CDR3 DNA reads TGCGCCAGCAGTCATGCGGCCAGGACGGCTTGTGGAAACACCATATATTTT.

This rearrangement joins TRBV4-1 to TRBJ2-1; 11 nucleotides agree with TRBD2. With 2 bases clipped from V and 1 base from J, the junction kept 10 bases outside the gene matches. The CDR3 runs to 19 residues. Germline CDR1 reads MGHRA; CDR2 reads YSYEKL. The CDR3 nucleotides are TGCGCCAGCAGCCAACGCCATACTAGCGGGAGCGGGTCCTACAATGAGCAGTTCTTC. Translation: CASSQRHTSGSGSYNEQFF.

This clone occurred once. This chain connects TRBV9 to TRBJ2-2, with D maybe TRBD2 (6 bases). Germline V gene data show CDR1 as SGDLS and CDR2 as YYNGEE. V shed 0 bases and J shed 6 bases, with 12 bases lying between them. The CDR3 totals 15 residues. The CDR3 bases are TGTGCCAGCAGCGTAGGCGGGAAACACTCCGGGGAGCTGTTTTTT. This sequence encodes CASSVGGKHSGELFF.

The V gene is TRBV2, the J gene TRBJ1-5, with D maybe TRBD1 (5 bases). The germline V gene has CDR1 SNHLY and CDR2 FYNNEI. Trimming left V 2 bases short and J 5 bases short, with 10 bases between. The CDR3 totals 14 residues. CDR3 protein: CASSESRGHQPQHF. The CDR3 DNA is TGTGCCAGCAGTGAAAGCCGGGGACATCAGCCCCAGCATTTT.

This clone appeared once. The chain uses TRBV6-5 and TRBJ2-3; D perhaps matches TRBD1 (5 bases). V was shortened by 1 base and J by 1 base, with 9 bases between the two germline ends. This CDR3 has 15 amino acids. Germline values: CDR1 MNHEY, CDR2 SVGAGI. The CDR3, as DNA: TGTGCCAGCAGTTACTGGGGCGTCGGCACAGATACGCAGTATTTT. Translated, it gives CASSYWGVGTDTQYF.

The rearrangement links TRBV11-3 to TRBJ2-1; D unresolved. Germline V gene data show CDR1 as SGHNT and CDR2 as YENEEA. V lost 5 bases to trimming and J lost 4 bases, with 9 bases between them. This CDR3 is built from 13 residues. CDR3 DNA: TGTGCCAGCAGCCCCCCAGGTTACAATGAGCAGTTCTTC. It is translated as CASSPPGYNEQFF.

This clone has just one count. The chain recombines TRBV7-9 with TRBJ1-3; D is undetermined. The V gene lost 5 bases and the J gene lost 1 base, with 9 bases spanning the gap. Germline V gene lookup returns CDR1 SEHNR and CDR2 FQNEAQ (reference sequence). CDR3 length: 14 residues. CDR3 amino acids: CASSPGGSGNTIYF. The CDR3, as DNA: TGTGCCAGCAGCCCCGGAGGATCTGGAAACACCATATATTTT. The entire variable domain, with the rest obtained from reference TRBV7-9 and TRBJ1-3, is as follows: DTGVSQNPRHKITKRGQNVTFRCDPISEHNRLYWYRQTLGQGPEFLTYFQNEAQLEKSRLLSDRFSAERPKGSFSTLEIQRTEQGDSAMYLCASSPGGSGNTIYFGEGSWLTVV.

The V call is TRBV27, the J call TRBJ2-7; weak D call: TRBD1 (6 bases). Germline assignment: CDR1 MNHEY and CDR2 SMNVEV (reference sequence). The CDR3 covers 13 residues. V lost 7 bases, J lost 4 bases, and 14 bases lay in between. CDR3 sequence: CASTTGNKYEQYF. In nucleotides, the CDR3 is TGTGCCAGCACTACAGGGAATAAGTACGAGCAGTACTTC.

V gene TRBV7-9 combines with J gene TRBJ2-2; TRBD1 agrees at 7 bases. V shed 5 bases and J 8 bases; nucleotides not matched to a gene: 5. This CDR3 spans 13 amino acids. Germline-derived CDR1 and CDR2 are SEHNR and FQNEAQ (reference sequence). The CDR3 region is CASSRGQPGELFF. CDR3 DNA: TGTGCCAGCAGCAGGGGGCAGCCGGGGGAGCTGTTTTTT.

The V call is TRBV28, the J call TRBJ1-1; 7 bases match TRBD1. CDR1 MDHEN and CDR2 SYDVKM come from the germline V gene. The CDR3 is 15 amino acids. The J segment lost 1 base and the V segment lost 5 bases, leaving 7 bases of the junction unmatched. Written as DNA, the CDR3 is TGTGCCAGCAGTCCAACGGGACAGTCGAACACTGAAGCTTTCTTT. Translating gives CASSPTGQSNTEAFF.

The J gene is TRBJ2-1, the V gene TRBV18; 9 nucleotides match TRBD2. The germline CDR1 and CDR2 sequences are KGHSH and LQKENI. The trim removed 0 bases at V and 6 bases at J, leaving 15 bases unmatched. The CDR3 is 19 residues long. The CDR3, as DNA: TGTGCCAGCTCACCACCGTTGCGGGAGGGCCGAATTTTCAGCAATGAGCAGTTCTTC. It specifies CASSPPLREGRIFSNEQFF.

The chain is built from TRBV28 and TRBJ2-7; D ambiguous. Germline V gene data show CDR1 as MDHEN and CDR2 as SYDVKM. Trimming took off 5 bases at V and 0 bases at J, with 11 bases between the two ends. CDR3 length: 14 residues. Here the CDR3 reads CASSILVLSYEQYF. In nucleotides, the CDR3 is TGTGCCAGCAGTATACTCGTCCTCTCCTACGAGCAGTACTTC.

V is TRBV28 and J is TRBJ2-1, with 10 bases aligning to TRBD2. Looked up from germline, CDR1 is MDHEN and CDR2 is SYDVKM. The trim removed 6 bases at V and 4 bases at J, leaving 6 bases unmatched. This CDR3 is 15 amino acids long. The DNA of the CDR3 is TGTGCCAGCAGAAAAGGGACTAGCGCGTACAATGAGCAGTTCTTC. It is translated as CASRKGTSAYNEQFF.

The chain employs TRBV6-5 and TRBJ1-2, with D possibly TRBD1 on 6 matching bases. Germline loops: CDR1 MNHEY, CDR2 SVGAGI. V shed 7 bases and J shed 0 bases, with 12 bases lying between them. This CDR3 has 14 residues. This CDR3 reads CASKYRVANYGYTF. CDR3 sequence (DNA): TGTGCCAGCAAGTACAGGGTAGCTAACTATGGCTACACCTTC.

CDR3 coding DNA: TGTGCCAGCAGCCCCCGTAGCTCCGGGGTTGTAGCCGGGGAGCTGTTTTTT. This codes for CASSPRSSGVVAGELFF. The chain uses TRBV9 and TRBJ2-2; D is perhaps TRBD2 (5 bases). Germline CDR1 is SGDLS and CDR2 is YYNGEE. The V and J ends lost 4 bases and 6 bases respectively, with 22 bases between them. The CDR3 sequence is 17 residues long.

The chain uses TRBV4-2 and TRBJ1-6; 7 nucleotides align to TRBD1. The ends lost 4 bases at V and 9 bases at J; junction bases unmatched: 15. This CDR3 contains 17 residues. Germline assignment: CDR1 LGHNA and CDR2 YNFKEQ. The CDR3 DNA sequence: TGTGCCAGCAGCCCCCACTCAGACGGGACAGAGAGTTCACCCCTCCACTTT. Encoded protein: CASSPHSDGTESSPLHF.

This clone has more than one count but fewer than ten. The chain joins TRBV9 to TRBJ2-7; 10 bases align to TRBD2. There are 16 residues in the CDR3. After removal of 0 bases from V and 0 bases from J, the junction contained 3 bases not matched to a gene. Germline assignment: CDR1 SGDLS and CDR2 YYNGEE. The CDR3 nucleotides read TGTGCCAGCAGCGTAGCCCTAGCGGGAGACTCCTACGAGCAGTACTTC. This sequence encodes CASSVALAGDSYEQYF.

The CDR3 sequence: CASSGHTVWGYTF. DNA for the CDR3: TGTGCCAGCAGCGGACACACGGTATGGGGCTACACCTTC. V gene TRBV7-9 combines with J gene TRBJ1-2; the D gene is possibly TRBD1 (5 bases). This CDR3 comprises 13 residues. Germline CDR1 SEHNR, CDR2 FQNEAQ (reference sequence). Trimming stripped 5 bases from V and 8 bases from J, with 15 bases between.

The chain couples TRBV11-2 to TRBJ2-7; no clear D. The CDR3 runs to 16 residues. V lost 2 bases to trimming and J lost 0 bases, with 14 bases between them. Germline CDR1 SGHAT, CDR2 FQNNGV. The CDR3 reads CASSLRKDVHSYEQYF. The CDR3 region has the DNA TGTGCCAGCAGCTTAAGGAAAGACGTACACTCCTACGAGCAGTACTTC.

The J gene is TRBJ1-3, the V gene TRBV25-1, with 9 bases that match TRBD1. V lost 6 bases to trimming and J lost 3 bases; unmatched junction nucleotides: 3. In germline, CDR1 is MGHDK, CDR2 SYGVNS. The CDR3 consists of 14 residues. CDR3 sequence: CASSEGQGGNTIYF. In nucleotides, the CDR3 is TGTGCCAGCAGCGAGGGACAGGGTGGAAACACCATATATTTT.

The chain couples TRBV19 to TRBJ2-1; D is ambiguous. Germline values: CDR1 LNHDA, CDR2 SQIVND (reference sequence). V was trimmed by 5 bases and J by 5 bases, leaving 10 bases between them. CDR3 size: 13 residues. CDR3 amino acids: CASSLDINNEQFF. The DNA for the CDR3 is TGTGCCAGTAGTCTCGACATCAACAATGAGCAGTTCTTC.

This clone was recorded only once. CDR3 in DNA: TGTGCCAGCAGTTACGACAGGTTTGGGCAGCCCCAGCATTTT. Protein product: CASSYDRFGQPQHF. The chain is built from TRBV6-5 and TRBJ1-5, with D possibly TRBD1 on 6 matching bases. The CDR3 runs 14 residues. CDR1 is MNHEY, CDR2 SVGAGI, per germline. V dropped 2 bases and J dropped 7 bases, with 12 bases sitting between them.

V is TRBV27 and J is TRBJ2-5, with D unresolved. The CDR3 totals 15 residues. Germline V CDR1 and CDR2: MNHEY, SMNVEV (reference sequence). Trimming pared 2 bases from V and 5 bases from J, leaving 15 bases between. The CDR3 DNA sequence: TGTGCCAGCAGTTTAAGTTCCGGGCCGATGGAGACCCAGTACTTC. As protein: CASSLSSGPMETQYF.

This clone was seen only once. The CDR3 loop reads CASTTGGTEYNEQFF. The CDR3 DNA follows: TGTGCCAGCACCACCGGAGGGACGGAATACAATGAGCAGTTCTTC. The genes are TRBV27 and TRBJ2-1; D is possibly TRBD2 (6 bases). V was shortened by 7 bases and J by 4 bases, with 17 bases between the two germline ends. In germline, CDR1 is MNHEY, CDR2 SMNVEV (reference sequence). The CDR3 length is 15 residues.

Details on this clone: Relative to the germline gene, one junction end is altered; a read error may explain this. The chain joins TRBV7-7 to TRBJ2-6, with 8 bases matching TRBD1. Per germline, CDR1 SSHAT and CDR2 FNYEAQ (reference sequence). CDR3 length: 16 residues. This CDR3 reads CASSLGTGSGANVLTF. The CDR3 bases are TGTGCTAGCAGCCTCGGGACAGGCTCTGGGGCCAACGTCCTGACTTTC.

The table lists this clone with a count of one. Likely a read error: the CDR3 ends without its conserved phenylalanine or tryptophan. The chain couples TRBV7-2 to TRBJ1-2; D not certain. CDR3 size: 15 residues. Germline V gene sequence: CDR1 SGHTA, CDR2 FQGNSA. V was shortened by 0 bases and J by 8 bases, with 16 bases between the two germline ends. CDR3 protein: CASSLADSGVGGYTL. In DNA, the CDR3 is TGTGCCAGCAGCTTAGCGGATTCTGGGGTTGGGGGCTACACCCTC.

V usage is TRBV2 and J usage is TRBJ2-2; TRBD2 is a possible D gene (6 bases). The CDR3 length is 15 residues. Germline V gene data show CDR1 as SNHLY and CDR2 as FYNNEI. With 1 base removed from V and 5 bases from J, the gap between germline ends came to 11 bases. In DNA, the CDR3 is TGTGCCAGCAGTGAAGGGAGGGGTGGTACCGGGGAGCTGTTTTTT. Its protein is CASSEGRGGTGELFF.